A single sample gave rise to the 30 T cell receptor beta chains below, sequenced in a study of a mutant IDH1 vaccine in newly diagnosed glioma (dated by TCRdb to the early 2020s). The sample's time point, from its label and the paper: week 11, during vaccination. A 20-mer mutant IDH1 peptide at 300 micrograms in Montanide made up each vaccine dose, which was injected subcutaneously together with topical imiquimod. The library was produced with the immunoSEQ multiplex PCR assay. The clones in this table, taken by TCRdb from immuneACCESS, are in-frame only. Not every clone is retained; where verified, under half of the shortfall comes from an unresolved V gene, and the cause of the rest is unknown. Within this sample are about 36,000 clones, with about four fifths of them counted one time only. More than 13% of the sample rests with the top ten. These TCRs' antigens remain unknown. The specimen comprised peripheral blood mononuclear cells (PBMCs), sampled from a glioma patient whose treatment included an IDH1 peptide vaccine. These receptors all come from a woman aged 25 to 39 with glioma. Some clones in this sample may be carry-over from other donors' samples.

Judged by abundance, this clone is medium-sized. V is TRBV19 and J is TRBJ2-3; 10 nucleotides align to TRBD2. Germline V CDR1 and CDR2: LNHDA, SQIVND (reference sequence). The CDR3 totals 15 residues. V was clipped by 2 bases and J by 2 bases; unmatched bases: 1. The CDR3 DNA reads TGTGCCAGTAGTATAACTAGCGGGGACACAGATACGCAGTATTTT. Protein product: CASSITSGDTDTQYF.

V gene TRBV10-1 combines with J gene TRBJ2-2; D gene unclear. Germline CDR1 reads WNHNN; CDR2 reads SYGVQD (reference sequence). The CDR3 is 15 residues long. Trimming took 2 bases from V and 1 from J, leaving 8 bases between them. The chain's CDR3 is CASSEGRRNTGELFF. Here the CDR3 DNA reads TGCGCCAGCAGTGAGGGAAGGCGGAACACCGGGGAGCTGTTTTTT.

CDR3 DNA: TGTGCCAGTAGTATGAGGGGACTACCGTCGGCTAATGAAAAACTGTTTTTT. It is translated as CASSMRGLPSANEKLFF. This chain links TRBV19 with TRBJ1-4; tentatively, D is TRBD1 (5 bases). This CDR3 spans 17 amino acids. Germline V gene lookup returns CDR1 LNHDA and CDR2 SQIVND (reference sequence). V lost 3 bases and J 3 bases, leaving 17 bases between the germline ends.

V and J are TRBV19 and TRBJ1-1; no firm D call. Trimming pared 3 bases from V and 4 bases from J, leaving 9 bases between. CDR3 length equals 13 residues. Germline values: CDR1 LNHDA, CDR2 SQIVND (reference sequence). In DNA form, the CDR3 reads TGTGCCAGTAGTATGGGCCTGGGCACTGAAGCTTTCTTT. This sequence encodes CASSMGLGTEAFF.

The chain links TRBV6-5 to TRBJ1-2; the D gene is possibly TRBD1 (5 bases). Germline CDR1 reads MNHEY; CDR2 reads SVGAGI. The V end was cut by 6 bases, the J end by 8 bases, with 22 bases between. CDR3 size: 15 residues. The CDR3 loop is CASSPQHGAAVGYTF. The CDR3 DNA reads as TGTGCCAGCAGCCCTCAGCACGGGGCGGCTGTCGGCTACACCTTC.

The table lists this clone with a few counts. The chain is built from TRBV19 and TRBJ1-5; D is perhaps TRBD1 (5 bases). CDR3 size: 16 residues. Germline V gene lookup returns CDR1 LNHDA and CDR2 SQIVND (reference sequence). The V gene lost 5 bases and the J gene lost 0 bases, with 14 bases spanning the gap. CDR3 loop: CASSSRRGSSNQPQHF. The CDR3 nucleotides read TGTGCCAGTAGTTCCCGAAGGGGCAGTAGCAATCAGCCCCAGCATTTT.

The genes are TRBV10-3 and TRBJ1-1; D remains ambiguous. Germline values: CDR1 ENHRY, CDR2 SYGVKD. The CDR3 covers 15 residues. The V end was cut by 3 bases, the J end by 5 bases, with 16 bases between. CDR3 region: CAISDVGGPRTEAFF. The CDR3 DNA is TGTGCCATCAGTGACGTGGGAGGGCCGCGAACTGAAGCTTTCTTT.

The chain couples TRBV28 to TRBJ1-5; 7 nucleotides match TRBD1. CDR3 length: 15 amino acids. The ends lost 2 bases at V and 7 bases at J; junction bases unmatched: 8. Germline V lookup: CDR1 MDHEN, CDR2 SYDVKM. CDR3 sequence reads: CASSLRMAGGQPQHF. DNA of the CDR3: TGTGCCAGCAGTTTAAGGATGGCAGGGGGGCAGCCCCAGCATTTT.

The chain combines TRBV2 with TRBJ1-2, with 9 bases aligning to TRBD1. The ends lost 5 bases at V and 7 bases at J; junction bases unmatched: 11. The CDR3 contains 15 residues. Per the germline V gene, CDR1 is SNHLY and CDR2 is FYNNEI. The CDR3 reads CASSIRDREVTGYTF. The CDR3 DNA reads TGTGCCAGCAGTATCCGGGACAGGGAGGTGACTGGCTACACCTTC.

This chain joins TRBV30 and TRBJ2-7; possibly TRBD1 for D (5 bases). Germline lookup yields CDR1 GTSNPN and CDR2 SVGIG (reference sequence). This CDR3 is built from 14 residues. The V gene lost 2 bases and the J gene lost 5 bases, with 16 bases spanning the gap. The CDR3 loop reads CAWSPNDSPDEQYF. The CDR3 region has the DNA TGTGCCTGGAGTCCCAACGACAGTCCGGACGAGCAGTACTTC.

This chain connects TRBV5-6 to TRBJ1-3, with D uncertain. The CDR3 is 14 amino acids. Germline values: CDR1 SGHDT, CDR2 YYEEEE. Between the trimmed V and J ends, which lost 2 bases and 0 bases, there was a span of 6 bases. CDR3 loop: CASSLGNSGNTIYF. The CDR3, as DNA: TGTGCCAGCAGCTTAGGGAACTCTGGAAACACCATATATTTT.

The chain uses TRBV6-6 and TRBJ2-2; TRBD1 agrees at 7 bases. The CDR3 is made up of 14 amino acids. The germline gives CDR1 MNHNY, CDR2 SVGAGI (reference sequence). V lost 5 bases and J lost 3; bases outside the gene matches: 3. CDR3 DNA sequence: TGTGCCAGCAGTAACAGGGGCGACACCGGGGAGCTGTTTTTT. This encodes CASSNRGDTGELFF.

V is TRBV19 and J is TRBJ2-5, with D perhaps matching TRBD1 or TRBD2 (5 bases each). V was pared by 0 bases and J by 3 bases, with 11 bases between. This CDR3 comprises 15 residues. Germline CDR1 LNHDA, CDR2 SQIVND (reference sequence). The CDR3 DNA reads as TGTGCCAGTAGTATAGATCTATGGGGGAAAGAGACCCAGTACTTC. It is translated as CASSIDLWGKETQYF.

This clone was recorded a few times. This rearrangement joins TRBV5-1 to TRBJ1-3; D gene ambiguous. The CDR3 extends over 15 amino acids. The germline V gene encodes CDR1 SGHRS and CDR2 YFSETQ. Trimming pared 3 bases from V and 2 bases from J, leaving 12 bases between. The CDR3 DNA follows: TGCGCCAGCAGCTCCCGGGTCAGCCCTGGAAACACCATATATTTT. This encodes CASSSRVSPGNTIYF.

The rearrangement links TRBV15 to TRBJ2-5; D call uncertain. With 0 bases removed from V and 3 bases from J, the gap between germline ends came to 11 bases. CDR3 length: 15 residues. Germline V gene data show CDR1 as LNHNV and CDR2 as YYDKDF (reference sequence). Here the CDR3 reads CATSRDLSQKETQYF. CDR3 nucleotide sequence: TGTGCCACCAGCAGAGATTTAAGCCAGAAAGAGACCCAGTACTTC.

This chain's CDR3 is CASSLRDSYTGELFF. CDR3 DNA sequence: TGTGCCAGCAGCCTACGGGACAGCTACACCGGGGAGCTGTTTTTT. The chain carries TRBV11-2 and TRBJ2-2, with 7 nucleotides matching TRBD1. V shed 5 bases, J shed 3 bases, and the junction held 6 bases outside the gene matches. This CDR3 has 15 residues. In germline, CDR1 is SGHAT, CDR2 FQNNGV.

DNA for the CDR3: TGTGCCAGCAGTCATCTCGGACTAGCGGTTCCCACCGGGGAGCTGTTTTTT. Translating gives CASSHLGLAVPTGELFF. This chain connects TRBV11-1 to TRBJ2-2, with 10 bases identical to TRBD2. The trim removed 6 bases at V and 4 bases at J, leaving 11 bases unmatched. The germline gives CDR1 SGHAT, CDR2 FQDESV (reference sequence). The CDR3 covers 17 residues.

In nucleotides, the CDR3 is TGCGCCAGCAGCCAAGGAGCGTGGCCTAATTCACCCCTCCACTTT. Translation: CASSQGAWPNSPLHF. The V call is TRBV4-1, the J call TRBJ1-6; no firm D call. The CDR3 is made up of 15 amino acids. The V and J ends lost 1 base and 6 bases respectively, with 10 bases between them. Germline V gene data show CDR1 as MGHRA and CDR2 as YSYEKL.

This sequence joins TRBV7-9 and TRBJ2-1; D remains ambiguous. Germline V gives CDR1 SEHNR, CDR2 FQNEAQ (reference sequence). The CDR3 contains 12 residues. The V gene lost 3 bases and the J gene lost 5 bases, with 5 bases spanning the gap. CDR3 protein: CASSLSDNEQFF. CDR3 bases: TGTGCCAGCAGCTTGAGCGACAATGAGCAGTTCTTC.

The chain employs TRBV7-9 and TRBJ1-1, with D perhaps matching TRBD1 (6 bases). Germline lookup yields CDR1 SEHNR and CDR2 FQNEAQ (reference sequence). The CDR3 runs 15 residues. V was clipped by 4 bases and J by 4 bases, with 16 bases between them. CDR3 bases: TGTGCCAGCAGCTCCGTAGGGGGGGTAGGCACTGAAGCTTTCTTT. It translates to CASSSVGGVGTEAFF.

This clone has just a few counts. V usage is TRBV4-1 and J usage is TRBJ1-5; tentatively, D is TRBD1 (6 bases). V lost 5 bases to trimming and J lost 2 bases, with 19 bases between them. CDR3 size: 17 residues. The germline CDR1 and CDR2 sequences are MGHRA and YSYEKL. The CDR3 is CASSYGQPWKGNQPQHF. As DNA, the CDR3 is TGCGCCAGCAGCTATGGACAGCCTTGGAAGGGCAATCAGCCCCAGCATTTT.

The chain is built from TRBV25-1 and TRBJ2-3; 10 positions match TRBD2. This CDR3 contains 16 residues. V shed 1 base and J 2 bases; nucleotides not matched to a gene: 3. CDR1 and CDR2 (germline): MGHDK, SYGVNS. The CDR3: CASSEFSGRITDTQYF. CDR3 coding DNA: TGTGCCAGCAGTGAATTTAGCGGGAGGATCACAGATACGCAGTATTTT.

V gene TRBV2 combines with J gene TRBJ1-3; D is perhaps TRBD1 (6 bases). This CDR3 comprises 14 residues. Deletions cut 7 bases from V and 5 bases from J, with 15 bases between. CDR1 is SNHLY, CDR2 FYNNEI, per germline. The CDR3 DNA is TGTGCCAGCACCCTGAACGGGGGCCGAAACACCATATATTTT. Encoded protein: CASTLNGGRNTIYF.

This clone was found a few times. The V and J genes are TRBV4-1 and TRBJ2-2; 7 positions match TRBD2. In germline, CDR1 is MGHRA, CDR2 YSYEKL. Trimming removed 4 bases from V and 1 base from J; junction bases left unmatched: 6. This CDR3 has 16 residues. CDR3 nucleotides: TGCGCCAGCAGCCTAAGGGGAGGGCAGAACACCGGGGAGCTGTTTTTT. Translation: CASSLRGGQNTGELFF.

The genes are TRBV9 and TRBJ2-7, with D tentatively TRBD2 (7 bases). The V end lost 3 bases, the J end lost 5 bases, and 15 bases lay between the germline ends. Per germline, CDR1 SGDLS and CDR2 YYNGEE. The CDR3 spans 14 residues. CDR3 sequence: CASSAKGGVNEQYF. The CDR3 nucleotides are TGTGCCAGCAGCGCCAAGGGGGGGGTCAACGAGCAGTACTTC.

The chain employs TRBV7-9 and TRBJ2-2; D is undetermined. There are 16 residues in the CDR3. Germline CDR1 and CDR2: SEHNR and FQNEAQ (reference sequence). V was shortened by 5 bases and J by 0 bases, with 13 bases between the two germline ends. CDR3 amino acids: CASSLVGPANTGELFF. The DNA of the CDR3 is TGTGCCAGCAGCCTAGTGGGCCCAGCGAACACCGGGGAGCTGTTTTTT.

The sample holds a few counts of this clone. V and J are TRBV4-2 and TRBJ1-1, with a possible D match to TRBD1 (6 bases). Trimming shortened V by 3 bases and J by 4 bases, and 15 bases separated the two germline ends. Germline values: CDR1 LGHNA, CDR2 YNFKEQ. The CDR3 runs 15 residues. The CDR3 DNA reads as TGTGCCAGCAGCCAGACACAGGGTGGAGGCACTGAAGCTTTCTTT. Protein sequence: CASSQTQGGGTEAFF.

This clone was counted once. The rearrangement links TRBV7-2 to TRBJ2-1; D is ambiguous. V lost 1 base, J lost 2 bases, and 6 bases lay in between. The CDR3 totals 14 residues. Per the germline V gene, CDR1 is SGHTA and CDR2 is FQGNSA. The CDR3 nucleotides are TGTGCCAGCAGCTTAGAACGGACCTACAATGAGCAGTTCTTC. Translating gives CASSLERTYNEQFF. Full variable domain (rest looked up from reference TRBV7-2 and TRBJ2-1): GAGVSQSPSNKVTEKGKDVELRCDPISGHTALYWYRQSLGQGLEFLIYFQGNSAPDKSGLPSDRFSAERTGGSVSTLTIQRTQQEDSAVYLCASSLERTYNEQFFGPGTRLTVL.

This chain uses TRBV29-1 with TRBJ1-1; 8 bases are shared with TRBD1. The junction had 5 bases not matched to a gene; V was cut back by 4 bases and J by 4 bases. The germline V gene encodes CDR1 SQVTM and CDR2 ANQGSEA. The CDR3 has 13 amino acids. The CDR3 protein is CSVAGGSSTEAFF. The DNA for the CDR3 is TGCAGCGTTGCAGGGGGCTCGAGCACTGAAGCTTTCTTT.

The rearrangement links TRBV27 to TRBJ2-3; 9 bases are shared with TRBD2. Germline V gene data show CDR1 as MNHEY and CDR2 as SMNVEV (reference sequence). This CDR3 has 15 amino acids. After removal of 1 base from V and 4 bases from J, the junction contained 3 bases not matched to a gene. CDR3 residues: CASSLLAGAADTQYF. DNA for the CDR3: TGTGCCAGCAGTTTATTAGCGGGAGCGGCAGATACGCAGTATTTT.